These 17 T cell receptor beta chains originate from one sample sequenced in a study of blood T cells in healthy people across ages. It was with a sample-barcoded 5' primer and a J-beta primer mix that a second PCR of about 6 to 12 cycles was run. Each CDR3 protein gets one entry after TCRdb re-called the 5' RACE reads with MiXCR. Counted here are around 800,000 distinct CDR3 sequences, 20% to 30% occurring once; the ten biggest clones make up about 3%. The same sample was also used in a study of T cells of mothers and their children.

The sample comprised blood. All receptors derive from a boy between 10 and 17 years old in good health.

The chain has TRBV9 and TRBJ2-5; D uncertain. The ends were cut back, 0 bases at V and 5 bases at J, with 11 bases in the middle. CDR3 length equals 14 residues. In germline, CDR1 is SGDLS, CDR2 YYNGEE. CDR3 amino acids: CASSVGNGMETQYF. DNA for the CDR3: TGTGCCAGCAGCGTAGGCAATGGCATGGAGACCCAGTACTTC.

V is TRBV5-1 and J is TRBJ2-1; 8 bases fit TRBD2. The germline V gene encodes CDR1 SGHRS and CDR2 YFSETQ. This CDR3 comprises 15 residues. V gave up 4 bases and J gave up 4 bases; unmatched junction bases: 7. CDR3 residues: CASSATSGIYNEQFF. In nucleotides, the CDR3 is TGCGCCAGCAGCGCCACTAGCGGCATATACAATGAGCAGTTCTTC.

CDR3 in amino acids: CAWSGQGGDEQYF. CDR3 bases: TGTGCCTGGAGCGGGCAGGGAGGCGACGAGCAGTACTTC. V gene TRBV30 combines with J gene TRBJ2-7; TRBD2 is a possible D gene (6 bases). Germline CDR1 is GTSNPN and CDR2 is SVGIG (reference sequence). This CDR3 spans 13 amino acids. V was pared by 3 bases and J by 5 bases, with 14 bases between.

This clonotype came up many times. A junction end diverges from the germline sequence, so it may reflect a read error. The rearrangement joins TRBV10-1 to TRBJ1-2, with no clear D. Germline CDR1 and CDR2: WNHNN and SYGVQD (reference sequence). The CDR3 runs 13 residues. CDR3 residues: CASSVGRGYGYTF. For the CDR3, the DNA is TGTGCCAGCAGCGTTGGTCGGGGCTATGGCTACACCTTC.

This clonotype was counted only a few times. The chain joins TRBV28 to TRBJ1-2; D unresolved. The CDR3 runs 12 residues. The V end was cut by 5 bases, the J end by 6 bases, with 10 bases between. Germline V gene lookup returns CDR1 MDHEN and CDR2 SYDVKM. CDR3 residues: CASSPPAHGYTF. Written as DNA, the CDR3 is TGTGCCAGCAGTCCCCCGGCCCATGGCTACACCTTC.

The chain links TRBV20-1 to TRBJ2-7; no reliable D call. With 4 bases removed from V and 0 bases from J, the gap between germline ends came to 13 bases. Germline V gene data show CDR1 as DFQATT and CDR2 as SNEGSKA (reference sequence). CDR3 length equals 14 residues. CDR3 bases: TGCAGTGCTACCGACCTCGAGAGCTCCTACGAGCAGTACTTC. Translated, it gives CSATDLESSYEQYF.

This chain links TRBV7-2 with TRBJ2-3; D is uncertain. CDR1 is SGHTA, CDR2 FQGNSA, per germline. V was cut by 4 bases and J by 2 bases, with 4 bases left in between. This CDR3 is built from 12 residues. The CDR3 is CASSWYTDTQYF. Written as DNA, the CDR3 is TGTGCCAGCAGCTGGTACACAGATACGCAGTATTTT.

The chain recombines TRBV5-4 with TRBJ2-1; 8 nucleotides align to TRBD1. The CDR3 length is 15 residues. Germline assignment: CDR1 SGHNT and CDR2 YYREEE (reference sequence). J gave up 6 bases and V 3 bases, and 8 bases lay outside the gene matches. The CDR3 loop is CASSSAGQGRNEQFF. The CDR3 nucleotides read TGTGCCAGCAGCTCAGCAGGACAGGGTCGCAATGAGCAGTTCTTC.

The chain carries TRBV5-1 and TRBJ1-5, with a possible D match to TRBD1 (6 bases). Germline V CDR1 and CDR2: SGHRS, YFSETQ. The length of the CDR3 is 15 residues. V was clipped by 1 base and J by 3 bases, with 11 bases between them. The CDR3 loop is CASSLIAGDNQPQHF. The CDR3 bases are TGCGCCAGCAGCTTGATAGCAGGGGACAATCAGCCCCAGCATTTT.

The chain joins TRBV14 to TRBJ1-2; TRBD1 matches at 9 bases. Looked up from germline, CDR1 is SGHDN and CDR2 is FVKESK. The CDR3 loop spans 15 amino acids. V trimming: 1 base; J trimming: 5 bases; junction bases outside the gene matches: 5. CDR3 amino acids: CASSQARTGEYGYTF. The CDR3 DNA reads TGTGCCAGCAGCCAAGCAAGGACAGGGGAGTATGGCTACACCTTC.

The J gene is TRBJ1-2, the V gene TRBV5-6; D unclear. Trimming removed 1 base at V and 7 bases at J, with 11 bases between. This CDR3 has 13 amino acids. In germline, CDR1 is SGHDT, CDR2 YYEEEE. The CDR3 loop reads CASSLTHRGGYTF. Written as DNA, the CDR3 is TGTGCCAGCAGCTTGACACATCGGGGTGGCTACACCTTC.

The sample holds a few counts of this clonotype. CDR3 coding DNA: TGCAGTGCTAGAGCGACTAGCTACCGAACGGAGACCCAGTACTTC. Residues: CSARATSYRTETQYF. The chain has TRBV20-1 and TRBJ2-5; 7 bases line up with TRBD2. Trimming removed 1 base from V and 5 bases from J; junction bases left unmatched: 10. Germline CDR1 is DFQATT and CDR2 is SNEGSKA (reference sequence). The CDR3 is made up of 15 amino acids.

The genes are TRBV3-1 and TRBJ2-7, with TRBD2 identical over 10 bases. V was pared by 6 bases and J by 2 bases, with 7 bases of the junction left unmatched. The CDR3 contains 15 residues. In germline, CDR1 is LGHDT, CDR2 YNNKEL (reference sequence). DNA of the CDR3: TGTGCCAGCAGGAATTTAGCGGGGGGTCCCTACGAGCAGTACTTC. Protein sequence: CASRNLAGGPYEQYF.

This chain uses TRBV4-1 with TRBJ1-5, with D possibly being TRBD1 (5 bases). CDR1 and CDR2 (germline): MGHRA, YSYEKL. Trimming pared 4 bases from V and 6 bases from J, leaving 16 bases between. CDR3 length: 15 amino acids. The chain's CDR3 is CASSLAEPGGQPQHF. CDR3 nucleotides: TGCGCCAGCAGCCTGGCGGAGCCGGGGGGTCAGCCCCAGCATTTT.

The rearrangement uses TRBV12-3 or TRBV12-4 and TRBJ1-2, with a tentative D call TRBD1 (6 bases). CDR3 length: 12 amino acids. Between the trimmed V and J ends, which lost 5 bases and 8 bases, there was a span of 12 bases. The CDR3 nucleotides are TGTGCCAGCAGTCACAGGGATTTCGGCTACACCTTC. It yields the protein CASSHRDFGYTF.

This clonotype showed up just a few times. This rearrangement joins TRBV10-2 to TRBJ2-1; 12 bases fit TRBD2. CDR1 and CDR2 from the germline V gene are WSHSY and SAAADI. The CDR3 length is 16 residues. The J segment lost 8 bases and the V segment lost 8 bases, leaving 13 bases of the junction unmatched. The CDR3 coding sequence is TGCGCCAGCGAGGGGCTAGCGGGGGGGACTGTATATGAGCAGTTCTTC. Protein sequence: CASEGLAGGTVYEQFF.

This clonotype was recorded a few times. The rearrangement joins TRBV7-2 to TRBJ2-7, with 7 positions matching TRBD1. This CDR3 has 14 residues. After removal of 5 bases from V and 3 bases from J, the junction contained 7 bases not matched to a gene. Germline V gene lookup returns CDR1 SGHTA and CDR2 FQGNSA. CDR3 in DNA: TGTGCCAGCAGCCCCCGGACAGGCCACTACGAGCAGTACTTC. Its translation is CASSPRTGHYEQYF.